These 10 T cell receptor beta chains were all obtained from the same sample, sequenced in a study of T cell repertoires in cytomegalovirus infection. From the reads, TCRdb called clonotypes with MiXCR, one entry per CDR3 protein. The table has approximately 310,000 distinct CDR3 sequences, roughly 25% seen once. Their recognized antigens are unknown. This sample comprised cultured PBMCs, obtained from culture after CMV antigen stimulation. These receptors were collected from a human donor in good health (CMV status not recorded). Some clones in this sample may be carry-over from other donors' samples.

In this sample, this clonotype turned up many times. The chain links TRBV12-3 or TRBV12-4 to TRBJ1-5, with 9 bases lining up with TRBD1. The CDR3 is 15 residues long. V was pared by 6 bases and J by 5 bases, with 8 bases of the junction left unmatched. Written as DNA, the CDR3 is TGTGCCAGCAGGTCGGGACAGGGTTTGTATCAGCCCCAGCATTTT. The encoded protein is CASRSGQGLYQPQHF.

CDR3 sequence (DNA): TGTGCCAGCAGCTTCGGTGGTCCCGGGACTGAGCAGTTCTTC. Translating gives CASSFGGPGTEQFF. The rearrangement uses TRBV7-6 and TRBJ2-1; D may be TRBD1 or TRBD2 (5 bases each). Trimming took 3 bases from V and 9 from J, leaving 15 bases between them. The germline V gene has CDR1 SGHVS and CDR2 FNYEAQ. The CDR3 runs 14 residues.

This chain uses TRBV6-2 or TRBV6-3 with TRBJ1-1; D ambiguous. The CDR3 totals 14 residues. V shed 2 bases and J shed 1 base, with 8 bases lying between them. From germline, CDR1 is MNHEY and CDR2 SVGEGT. Here the CDR3 reads CASSYRAENTEAFF. The CDR3 DNA reads as TGTGCCAGCAGTTACAGGGCCGAGAACACTGAAGCTTTCTTT.

This clonotype was picked up a small number of times. The V call is TRBV10-2, the J call TRBJ2-4; no clear D. V was shortened by 9 bases and J by 8 bases, with 11 bases between the two germline ends. CDR1 and CDR2 (germline): WSHSY, SAAADI. CDR3 length equals 11 residues. The CDR3 DNA reads TGCGCCAGTGAACGCTTGGACATTCAGTACTTC. It encodes CASERLDIQYF.

The genes are TRBV12-3 or TRBV12-4 and TRBJ1-3; 10 bases fit TRBD1. With 5 bases clipped from V and 4 bases from J, the junction kept 8 bases outside the gene matches. This CDR3 comprises 16 residues. The CDR3 sequence: CASSKVGQGIGNTIYF. In DNA form, the CDR3 reads TGTGCCAGCAGTAAGGTGGGACAGGGGATCGGAAACACCATATATTTT.

The V gene is TRBV7-8, the J gene TRBJ1-1; no clear D. Trimming cost V 1 base and J 0 bases, with 12 bases left between them. This CDR3 is 16 amino acids long. CDR1 SGHVS and CDR2 FQNEAQ come from the germline V gene. Here the CDR3 DNA reads TGTGCCAGCAGCTTAGATATTGCGGGGATGAACACTGAAGCTTTCTTT. Its protein is CASSLDIAGMNTEAFF.

This clonotype showed up many times. J is TRBJ1-5 and V is TRBV11-2; D ambiguous. Germline V gene sequence: CDR1 SGHAT, CDR2 FQNNGV. V lost 0 bases to trimming and J lost 1 base, with 7 bases between them. There are 15 residues in the CDR3. The CDR3, as DNA: TGTGCCAGCAGCTTAGATCTGGGGAGCAATCAGCCCCAGCATTTT. Its translation is CASSLDLGSNQPQHF.

The J gene is TRBJ1-2, the V gene TRBV27; D gene ambiguous. CDR1 is MNHEY, CDR2 SMNVEV, per germline (reference sequence). Trimming left V 1 base short and J 4 bases short, with 19 bases between. The CDR3 runs 17 residues. CDR3 sequence reads: CASSLLSGRDPFYGYTF. The CDR3, as DNA: TGTGCCAGCAGTTTATTAAGCGGGAGGGATCCCTTCTATGGCTACACCTTC.

The chain employs TRBV12-5 and TRBJ2-1; tentative D call: TRBD2 (5 bases). The CDR3 runs to 14 residues. V was shortened by 6 bases and J by 0 bases, with 9 bases between the two germline ends. The germline V gene encodes CDR1 LGHNT and CDR2 FRNRAP. The chain's CDR3 is CASGDSNSYNEQFF. CDR3 sequence (DNA): TGTGCTAGTGGGGACTCGAACTCCTACAATGAGCAGTTCTTC.

This clonotype has a handful of counts. The chain carries TRBV7-9 and TRBJ2-5, with no clear D. The CDR3 length is 15 residues. The germline CDR1 and CDR2 sequences are SEHNR and FQNEAQ (reference sequence). V shed 5 bases and J shed 2 bases, with 15 bases lying between them. The CDR3, as DNA: TGTGCCAGCAGCCCGCGTAGACAAATACAAGAGACCCAGTACTTC. This translates into CASSPRRQIQETQYF.